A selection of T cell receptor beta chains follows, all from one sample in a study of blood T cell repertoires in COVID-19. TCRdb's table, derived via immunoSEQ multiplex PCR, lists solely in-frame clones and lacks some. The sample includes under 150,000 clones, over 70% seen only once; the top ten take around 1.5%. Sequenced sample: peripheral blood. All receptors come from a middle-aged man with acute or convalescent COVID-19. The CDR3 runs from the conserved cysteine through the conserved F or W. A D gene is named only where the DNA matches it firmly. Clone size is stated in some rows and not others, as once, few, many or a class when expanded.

CDR3 DNA: TGTGCCAGCAGCCAAGATGGTCTAGGCCCCAGAGTCAATGAGCAGTTCTTC; CDR3 protein: CASSQDGLGPRVNEQFF; J gene: TRBJ2-1; clone size: -; V gene: TRBV3-1/TRBV3-2; D gene: -
CDR3 DNA: TGTGCCAGCGGGGTGGGGGGGACCACAGATACGCAGTATTTT; CDR3 protein: CASGVGGTTDTQYF; J gene: TRBJ2-3; clone size: -; V gene: TRBV28; D gene: TRBD2
CDR3 DNA: TGTGCCAGCAGCTTCTTTAAGAAGGGGTTAAGCGAAGCTTTCTTT; CDR3 protein: CASSFFKKGLSEAFF; J gene: TRBJ1-1; clone size: once; V gene: TRBV7-2; D gene: -
CDR3 DNA: TGTGCCAGCAGTCCTATCCGGACAGGGGTCAATGAGCAGTTCTTC; CDR3 protein: CASSPIRTGVNEQFF; J gene: TRBJ2-1; clone size: -; V gene: TRBV2; D gene: TRBD1
CDR3 DNA: TGTGCCAGCAGTTCCGGACAGGGGATGAGTGGAAACACCATATATTTT; CDR3 protein: CASSSGQGMSGNTIYF; J gene: TRBJ1-3; clone size: -; V gene: TRBV6-5; D gene: TRBD1
CDR3 DNA: TGTGCCAGCAGCTTACCGGGCCCCTCGGCGGGAGAGACCCAGTACTTC; CDR3 protein: CASSLPGPSAGETQYF; J gene: TRBJ2-5; clone size: -; V gene: TRBV5-6; D gene: -
CDR3 DNA: TGTGCCAGCAGCCCACCCAAGGAGGGAATGGTTTGGGCTGAAGCTTTCTTT; CDR3 protein: CASSPPKEGMVWAEAFF; J gene: TRBJ1-1; clone size: -; V gene: TRBV21-1; D gene: -
CDR3 DNA: TGCGCCAGCAGTGAGTCTCCAGGGTACACTGAAGCTTTCTTT; CDR3 protein: CASSESPGYTEAFF; J gene: TRBJ1-1; clone size: -; V gene: TRBV10-1; D gene: -
CDR3 DNA: TGTGCCAGCAGCAGGGAGGGACAGGGAAGCGCAGATACGCAGTATTTT; CDR3 protein: CASSREGQGSADTQYF; J gene: TRBJ2-3; clone size: -; V gene: TRBV28; D gene: TRBD1
CDR3 DNA: TGTGCCAGCAGTGTGAGGGGACAGGGGGATGGCTACACCTTC; CDR3 protein: CASSVRGQGDGYTF; J gene: TRBJ1-2; clone size: -; V gene: TRBV2; D gene: TRBD1
CDR3 DNA: TGTGCCAGCTCATTCTCGGGACAGGGGAAAGTCGGCACTGAAGCTTTCTTT; CDR3 protein: CASSFSGQGKVGTEAFF; J gene: TRBJ1-1; clone size: -; V gene: TRBV18; D gene: TRBD1
CDR3 DNA: TGTGCCAGCAGCTTAGAGCTACAAGAGACCCAGTACTTC; CDR3 protein: CASSLELQETQYF; J gene: TRBJ2-5; clone size: -; V gene: TRBV11-2; D gene: -
CDR3 DNA: TGTGCCACCAGCTTACGAGGACTGGGGGGGACCGGGGAGCTGTTTTTT; CDR3 protein: CATSLRGLGGTGELFF; J gene: TRBJ2-2; clone size: -; V gene: TRBV15; D gene: TRBD2
CDR3 DNA: TGTGCCAGCAGTTGGGGCACGGGCTACGAGCAGTACTTC; CDR3 protein: CASSWGTGYEQYF; J gene: TRBJ2-7; clone size: -; V gene: TRBV27; D gene: -
CDR3 DNA: TGTGCCAGCAGCGTAGAAGGCGGGGGTACGCAGTATTTT; CDR3 protein: CASSVEGGGTQYF; J gene: TRBJ2-3; clone size: once; V gene: TRBV9; D gene: TRBD2
CDR3 DNA: TGTGCCAGCAGCAGTCCCGGGACAGGAAATGGCTACACCTTC; CDR3 protein: CASSSPGTGNGYTF; J gene: TRBJ1-2; clone size: -; V gene: TRBV28; D gene: TRBD1
CDR3 DNA: TGTGCCAGTCTGGGGAGGGGGGTGAGCTCCTACGAGCAGTACTTC; CDR3 protein: CASLGRGVSSYEQYF; J gene: TRBJ2-7; clone size: -; V gene: TRBV25-1; D gene: -
CDR3 DNA: TGTGCCACCAGTGATCAGCGGGACAGGGGGTTTAGAAACACCATATATTTT; CDR3 protein: CATSDQRDRGFRNTIYF; J gene: TRBJ1-3; clone size: -; V gene: TRBV24-1; D gene: TRBD1
CDR3 DNA: TGTGCCAGCCGACGTCCAGGGATCGGCGGTGGCTACACCTTC; CDR3 protein: CASRRPGIGGGYTF; J gene: TRBJ1-2; clone size: -; V gene: TRBV27; D gene: -
CDR3 DNA: TGTGCCAGTAGTCTACAGGGTGGGACAGATACGCAGTATTTT; CDR3 protein: CASSLQGGTDTQYF; J gene: TRBJ2-3; clone size: few; V gene: TRBV19; D gene: -
CDR3 DNA: TGTGCCAGCAGTGCTCTGGACAGGATCTCTGGAAACACCATATATTTT; CDR3 protein: CASSALDRISGNTIYF; J gene: TRBJ1-3; clone size: -; V gene: TRBV2; D gene: TRBD1
CDR3 DNA: TGTGCCAGCAGCCAGCCGGGACTAGCGGGCACAGATACGCAGTATTTT; CDR3 protein: CASSQPGLAGTDTQYF; J gene: TRBJ2-3; clone size: -; V gene: TRBV4-2; D gene: TRBD2
CDR3 DNA: TGTGCCAGCAGTGAAGGGGCGGCAAGGAGGTTAAGTCAGCCCCAGCATTTT; CDR3 protein: CASSEGAARRLSQPQHF; J gene: TRBJ1-5; clone size: -; V gene: TRBV6-1; D gene: -
CDR3 DNA: TGTGCCAGCAGCTTGGCCGCGACAGGGCGAGAGACCCAGTACTTC; CDR3 protein: CASSLAATGRETQYF; J gene: TRBJ2-5; clone size: -; V gene: TRBV5-4; D gene: TRBD1
CDR3 DNA: TGCGCCAGCAGCTTGGGGACAAACACTGAAGCTTTCTTT; CDR3 protein: CASSLGTNTEAFF; J gene: TRBJ1-1; clone size: -; V gene: TRBV5-1; D gene: -
CDR3 DNA: TGTGCCAGCAGTCTAGCGGGGGGGAACAATGAGCAGTTCTTC; CDR3 protein: CASSLAGGNNEQFF; J gene: TRBJ2-1; clone size: -; V gene: TRBV2; D gene: TRBD2
CDR3 DNA: TGTGCCAGCAGTTACTCAGGGGGCGAAGGCTACACCTTC; CDR3 protein: CASSYSGGEGYTF; J gene: TRBJ1-2; clone size: -; V gene: TRBV7-3; D gene: TRBD1
CDR3 DNA: TGTGCCAGAGCTCGGGACAGGGGGGATTCACCCCTCCACTTT; CDR3 protein: CARARDRGDSPLHF; J gene: TRBJ1-6; clone size: -; V gene: TRBV5-3; D gene: TRBD1
CDR3 DNA: TGTGCCAGCAGTCAATTATACAGGGGGGAAAAACTGTTTTTT; CDR3 protein: CASSQLYRGEKLFF; J gene: TRBJ1-4; clone size: few; V gene: TRBV6-5; D gene: TRBD1
CDR3 DNA: TGCGCCAGCAGGGAAGACAGGGTGGTCTATGGCTACACCTTC; CDR3 protein: CASREDRVVYGYTF; J gene: TRBJ1-2; clone size: few; V gene: TRBV5-1; D gene: TRBD1
CDR3 DNA: TGTGCCAGCTCACCCCTTGTCCCGGGACAGGGCCCGAACACTGAAGCTTTCTTT; CDR3 protein: CASSPLVPGQGPNTEAFF; J gene: TRBJ1-1; clone size: -; V gene: TRBV18; D gene: TRBD1
CDR3 DNA: TGCGCCAGCAGCTTGGACCACAGGGGTACCAATTCACCCCTCCACTTT; CDR3 protein: CASSLDHRGTNSPLHF; J gene: TRBJ1-6; clone size: few; V gene: TRBV5-1; D gene: TRBD1